Below, 24 T cell receptor beta chains from the same sample are listed, as sequenced in a study of siplizumab effects on memory and regulatory T cells. Generated by immunoSEQ multiplex PCR, the TCRdb table keeps only in-frame clones and is missing some. The sample includes approximately 100,000 clones, 85% to 95% seen only once; the top ten take around 0.16%. Material for sequencing was non-Treg CD4+ T cells sorted from blood. Receptors originate from a human donor in good health.

This chain links TRBV6-1 with TRBJ2-1; 8 nucleotides line up with TRBD1. V lost 6 bases to trimming and J lost 5 bases; unmatched junction nucleotides: 6. Germline values: CDR1 MNHNS, CDR2 SASEGT. The CDR3 consists of 14 residues. The CDR3 DNA follows: TGTGCCAGCAGGGGGGACAGGATTAACAATGAGCAGTTCTTC. This sequence encodes CASRGDRINNEQFF.

The rearrangement joins TRBV7-2 to TRBJ2-1; TRBD2 is a possible D gene (6 bases). This CDR3 contains 15 residues. V was shortened by 0 bases and J by 3 bases, with 9 bases between the two germline ends. Germline CDR1 and CDR2: SGHTA and FQGNSA. The DNA for the CDR3 is TGTGCCAGCAGCTTAGCGGGGACTGTCTACAATGAGCAGTTCTTC. The encoded protein is CASSLAGTVYNEQFF.

The V call is TRBV21-1, the J call TRBJ1-5. TRBV21-1 is tagged as a pseudogene. The CDR3 has 17 amino acids. CDR3 DNA: TGTGCCAGCAGCAAAGAAAGGGGGGGGTTCGGGAATCAGCCCCAGCATTTT. It encodes CASSKERGGFGNQPQHF.

This chain uses TRBV20-1 with TRBJ1-1; D is ambiguous. Trimming pared 1 base from V and 8 bases from J, leaving 8 bases between. This CDR3 region has 11 residues. The germline V gene encodes CDR1 DFQATT and CDR2 SNEGSKA (reference sequence). This CDR3 is CSARVVAEAFF. In DNA form, the CDR3 reads TGCAGTGCTAGAGTTGTAGCCGAAGCTTTCTTT.

Here the CDR3 DNA reads TGTGCCAGCAGTTACTCGGCAGGGGGTGTTTACGAGCAGTACTTC. Translation gives CASSYSAGGVYEQYF. The chain recombines TRBV6-5 with TRBJ2-7; 7 nucleotides align to TRBD1. Trimming cost V 0 bases and J 4 bases; bases outside gene matches: 6. Germline assignment: CDR1 MNHEY and CDR2 SVGAGI. This CDR3 contains 15 residues.

A few counts support this clone. The chain recombines TRBV4-1 with TRBJ1-1, with a tentative D call TRBD1 (5 bases). The CDR3 is 14 residues long. Trimming removed 0 bases from V and 2 bases from J, with 7 bases in between. Per the germline V gene, CDR1 is MGHRA and CDR2 is YSYEKL. Here the CDR3 DNA reads TGCGCCAGCAGCCAAGAGGGGCCCAACACTGAAGCTTTCTTT. Its translation: CASSQEGPNTEAFF.

The chain links TRBV19 to TRBJ2-2; TRBD2 agrees at 7 bases. The CDR3 runs 14 residues. After removal of 5 bases from V and 6 bases from J, the junction contained 6 bases not matched to a gene. The germline gives CDR1 LNHDA, CDR2 SQIVND (reference sequence). The CDR3 DNA is TGTGCCAGTAGTTCCCAAGCGGGGTCCGGGGAGCTGTTTTTT. It yields the protein CASSSQAGSGELFF.

V is TRBV13 and J is TRBJ2-3; weak D call: TRBD2 (6 bases). Germline assignment: CDR1 PRHDT and CDR2 FYEKMQ (reference sequence). Trimming cost V 5 bases and J 4 bases, with 19 bases left between them. This CDR3 is 16 amino acids long. The chain's CDR3 is CASSTPGLVFPDTQYF. In nucleotides, the CDR3 is TGTGCCAGCAGCACCCCGGGACTCGTCTTCCCAGATACGCAGTATTTT.

The rearrangement joins TRBV6-5 to TRBJ1-2; D call uncertain. Between the trimmed V and J ends, which lost 7 bases and 7 bases, there was a span of 19 bases. Germline-derived CDR1 and CDR2 are MNHEY and SVGAGI. The CDR3 extends over 14 amino acids. The CDR3 nucleotides are TGTGCCAGCACCCACGCCGACGGGGTGGCTGGCTACACCTTC. It is translated as CASTHADGVAGYTF.

The V and J genes are TRBV7-3 and TRBJ1-5; D gene unclear. V gave up 5 bases and J gave up 0 bases, with 5 bases separating them. CDR3 size: 13 residues. Germline assignment: CDR1 SGHTA and CDR2 FQGTGA. The CDR3 region is CASSPYSNQPQHF. CDR3 bases: TGTGCCAGCAGCCCGTATAGCAATCAGCCCCAGCATTTT.

CDR3 amino acids: CASSGASEKLFF. CDR3 coding DNA: TGTGCCAGCAGTGGTGCATCAGAAAAACTGTTTTTT. V is TRBV6-1 and J is TRBJ1-4; D gene uncertain. The germline V gene has CDR1 MNHNS and CDR2 SASEGT. This CDR3 spans 12 amino acids. The V and J ends lost 4 bases and 8 bases respectively, with 8 bases between them.

This clone was observed a single time. The rearrangement links TRBV5-6 to TRBJ1-4, with 8 bases lining up with TRBD1. Germline CDR1 reads SGHDT; CDR2 reads YYEEEE. This CDR3 spans 15 amino acids. J was trimmed by 4 bases and V by 2 bases; bases with no gene match: 4. Here the CDR3 DNA reads TGTGCCAGCAGCTTTGGGGACAGGATTAATGAAAAACTGTTTTTT. Translating gives CASSFGDRINEKLFF.

The gene calls are TRBV10-3 and TRBJ2-3; D remains unclear. Trimming shortened V by 3 bases and J by 9 bases, and 13 bases separated the two germline ends. Germline CDR1 ENHRY, CDR2 SYGVKD. The CDR3 runs 13 residues. The CDR3 is CAISEASERTQYF. The CDR3 DNA follows: TGTGCCATCAGTGAAGCGTCCGAGAGGACGCAGTATTTT.

The chain is built from TRBV7-9 and TRBJ2-5; perhaps TRBD1 as D (6 bases). There are 15 residues in the CDR3. Trimming cost V 5 bases and J 4 bases, with 17 bases left between them. Germline loops: CDR1 SEHNR, CDR2 FQNEAQ (reference sequence). Here the CDR3 DNA reads TGTGCCAGCAGCCGTGGGACACCCATCGGAGAGACCCAGTACTTC. Amino acid sequence: CASSRGTPIGETQYF.

The gene calls are TRBV15 and TRBJ2-7; unclear D gene. The CDR3 spans 11 residues. Trimming left V 6 bases short and J 5 bases short, with 8 bases between. The germline gives CDR1 LNHNV, CDR2 YYDKDF (reference sequence). Here the CDR3 reads CATSERDEQYF. CDR3 DNA sequence: TGTGCCACCAGTGAAAGGGACGAGCAGTACTTC.

V and J are TRBV5-6 and TRBJ2-6; D tentatively reads TRBD1 or TRBD2 (5 bases each). V was cut by 3 bases and J by 1 base, with 14 bases left in between. CDR1 is SGHDT and CDR2 is YYEEEE in the germline V gene. The CDR3 consists of 17 residues. CDR3 amino acids: CASSSGPPLSGANVLTF. The CDR3 DNA reads TGTGCCAGCAGCTCGGGACCGCCCCTTTCTGGGGCCAACGTCCTGACTTTC.

V and J are TRBV2 and TRBJ1-6, with TRBD1 as a possible D gene (5 bases). Trimming cost V 4 bases and J 6 bases, with 7 bases left between them. CDR1 SNHLY and CDR2 FYNNEI come from the germline V gene. This CDR3 comprises 13 residues. This CDR3 is CASSVGVNSPLHF. CDR3 bases: TGTGCCAGCAGTGTAGGGGTTAATTCACCCCTCCACTTT. Complete variable domain (other parts from reference TRBV2 and TRBJ1-6): EPEVTQTPSHQVTQMGQEVILRCVPISNHLYFYWYRQILGQKVEFLVSFYNNEISEKSEIFDDQFSVERPDGSNFTLKIRSTKLEDSAMYFCASSVGVNSPLHFGNGTRLTVT.

This clone has a handful of counts. The rearrangement links TRBV10-3 to TRBJ2-7; D remains unclear. With 8 bases removed from V and 3 bases from J, the gap between germline ends came to 11 bases. The CDR3 runs 12 residues. The V gene's germline CDR1 is ENHRY and CDR2 SYGVKD. The CDR3 DNA reads TGTGCCATCTCTAAAGGGAACTACGAGCAGTACTTC. As protein: CAISKGNYEQYF.

The genes are TRBV10-2 and TRBJ1-5, with D uncertain. The CDR3 runs to 13 residues. Germline-derived CDR1 and CDR2 are WSHSY and SAAADI. V was trimmed by 10 bases and J by 1 base, leaving 11 bases between them. The CDR3 bases are TGCGCCACCCGACTTGGGAGCAATCAGCCCCAGCATTTT. It codes for CATRLGSNQPQHF.

Comment on this clone: Germline is not matched at one junction end, which may reflect a read error. V gene TRBV5-1 combines with J gene TRBJ1-3; 7 nucleotides align to TRBD1. The CDR3 covers 15 residues. The germline V gene has CDR1 SGHRS and CDR2 YFSETQ. This CDR3 reads CASSLAGTAGNTIYF. CDR3 nucleotides: TGCGCCAGCAGCTTGGCCGGGACAGCTGGGAACACCATATATTTT.

The V gene is TRBV2, the J gene TRBJ2-5; 8 positions agree with TRBD1. Germline-derived CDR1 and CDR2 are SNHLY and FYNNEI. The CDR3 totals 15 residues. V dropped 8 bases and J dropped 1; count of bases not matched to a gene: 9. DNA of the CDR3: TGTGCCAGCCCACCGCGGACAGGGACCCAAGAGACCCAGTACTTC. Protein product: CASPPRTGTQETQYF.

The chain carries TRBV6-1 and TRBJ1-2, with no clear D. Germline V lookup: CDR1 MNHNS, CDR2 SASEGT. V lost 3 bases, J lost 4 bases, and 15 bases lay in between. This CDR3 spans 15 amino acids. CDR3 nucleotides: TGTGCCAGCAGTGACCAAGATGGAGAGCTCTATGGCTACACCTTC. This sequence encodes CASSDQDGELYGYTF.

The gene calls are TRBV7-2 and TRBJ1-6; D uncertain. The CDR3 runs to 15 residues. With 2 bases removed from V and 9 bases from J, the gap between germline ends came to 14 bases. Looked up from germline, CDR1 is SGHTA and CDR2 is FQGNSA. CDR3: CASSLFGVRISPLHF. Written as DNA, the CDR3 is TGTGCCAGCAGCTTATTTGGGGTGCGGATTTCACCCCTCCACTTT.

The chain employs TRBV4-3 and TRBJ2-7; 7 nucleotides line up with TRBD1. Per germline, CDR1 LGHNA and CDR2 YSLEER. CDR3 size: 13 residues. V dropped 1 base and J dropped 8; count of bases not matched to a gene: 5. The CDR3 DNA is TGCGCCAGCAGCCAAGGGGAAGGGGGCAAGCAGTACTTC. Protein product: CASSQGEGGKQYF.